The 21 T cell receptor beta chains given below trace back to one sample, sequenced in a study of patients and donors after allogeneic stem cell transplantation. TCRdb called the RT-PCR reads again in MiXCR, with one record for every CDR3 protein. This table holds about 200,000 distinct CDR3 sequences, 41% found once. The sample taken for sequencing was blood, either unsorted or a sorted T cell fraction (not recorded which). The source of these receptors is a human donor who was either an allogeneic HSCT recipient or a stem cell or donor lymphocyte infusion donor (not recorded which). It is not recorded whose cells these are; they may come from a transplant donor.

The CDR3 region is CASSLAQTTAYEQYF. The CDR3 coding sequence is TGTGCCAGCAGTTTAGCGCAGACGACAGCCTACGAGCAGTACTTC. The rearrangement links TRBV12-3 or TRBV12-4 to TRBJ2-7, with a weak D call TRBD1 (5 bases). V gave up 0 bases and J gave up 2 bases, with 11 bases separating them. The length of the CDR3 is 15 residues.

This clonotype has just a few counts. The gene calls are TRBV4-2 and TRBJ1-1; possible D gene TRBD1, 6 bases. Germline CDR1 and CDR2: LGHNA and YNFKEQ. CDR3 length equals 15 residues. V gave up 3 bases and J gave up 1 base, with 12 bases separating them. The CDR3 DNA reads as TGTGCCAGCAGCCATGGGGACATCCCGAACACTGAAGCTTTCTTT. This gives the protein CASSHGDIPNTEAFF.

Only a few counts were recorded for this clonotype. The V gene is TRBV6-5, the J gene TRBJ2-1; TRBD1 aligns across 10 bases. There are 15 residues in the CDR3. With V trimmed by 5 bases and J by 1 base, 2 bases remained unmatched. Germline CDR1 and CDR2: MNHEY and SVGAGI. The CDR3 protein is CASSRTGGSYNEQFF. DNA of the CDR3: TGTGCCAGCAGTAGGACAGGGGGGTCCTACAATGAGCAGTTCTTC.

This clonotype was seen a few times. The CDR3 loop is CASSQRSGTGESGQYF. CDR3 bases: TGTGCCAGCAGCCAACGATCTGGGACAGGGGAAAGTGGTCAGTACTTC. J is TRBJ2-4 and V is TRBV3-1; 10 nucleotides align to TRBD1. The germline gives CDR1 LGHDT, CDR2 YNNKEL (reference sequence). V was clipped by 2 bases and J by 12 bases; unmatched bases: 13. The CDR3 is made up of 16 amino acids.

This clonotype occurred many times. The J gene is TRBJ1-1, the V gene TRBV7-9; D gene ambiguous. The ends were cut back, 4 bases at V and 1 base at J, with 4 bases in the middle. Germline lookup yields CDR1 SEHNR and CDR2 FQNEAQ (reference sequence). There are 12 residues in the CDR3. Written as DNA, the CDR3 is TGTGCCAGCAGCTCCTCGAACACTGAAGCTTTCTTT. It is translated as CASSSSNTEAFF.

The DNA of the CDR3 is TGTGCCAGCAGTGAAGGACGGCGGACCCAAGAGACCCAGTACTTC. Translation gives CASSEGRRTQETQYF. The chain combines TRBV2 with TRBJ2-5, with no clear D. CDR1 is SNHLY and CDR2 is FYNNEI in the germline V gene. This CDR3 has 15 amino acids. V lost 1 base and J lost 1, with 10 bases in between. The full variable domain, rest sourced from reference TRBV2 and TRBJ2-5, is EPEVTQTPSHQVTQMGQEVILRCVPISNHLYFYWYRQILGQKVEFLVSFYNNEISEKSEIFDDQFSVERPDGSNFTLKIRSTKLEDSAMYFCASSEGRRTQETQYFGPGTRLLVL.

This clonotype was detected ten times or more. V and J are TRBV15 and TRBJ1-1, with 8 bases aligning to TRBD1. Germline loops: CDR1 LNHNV, CDR2 YYDKDF (reference sequence). Trimming cost V 3 bases and J 5 bases; bases outside gene matches: 11. CDR3 length: 16 amino acids. The CDR3, as DNA: TGTGCCACCAGCAGCGACAGGGGAGGGAGATGGACTGAAGCTTTCTTT. Its protein product is CATSSDRGGRWTEAFF. The full variable domain, in which reference TRBV15 and TRBJ1-1 provide the parts outside the CDR3, is DAMVIQNPRYQVTQFGKPVTLSCSQTLNHNVMYWYQQKSSQAPKLLFHYYDKDFNNEADTPDNFQSRRPNTSFCFLDIRSPGLGDTAMYLCATSSDRGGRWTEAFFGQGTRLTVV.

Details on this clonotype: Its ends do not fully match the called genes, so a read error is possible. The J gene is TRBJ1-1, the V gene TRBV3-1; tentative D call: TRBD1 (5 bases). The CDR3 extends over 15 amino acids. Looked up from germline, CDR1 is LGHDT and CDR2 is YNNKEL (reference sequence). The CDR3, as DNA: TGTGCCAGCAGCCAAGTGGGCCGACAGAACACTGAAGCTTCCTTT. This codes for CASSQVGRQNTEASF.

The J gene is TRBJ2-1, the V gene TRBV10-3, with 7 bases matching TRBD2. Germline-derived CDR1 and CDR2 are ENHRY and SYGVKD. After removal of 3 bases from V and 7 bases from J, the junction contained 9 bases not matched to a gene. This CDR3 has 15 residues. CDR3 sequence: CAISDSSGRTNEQFF. The CDR3 nucleotides read TGTGCCATCAGTGACTCTAGCGGTAGAACGAATGAGCAGTTCTTC.

Only a few counts were recorded for this clonotype. V is TRBV28 and J is TRBJ1-2, with D perhaps matching TRBD1 (6 bases). Germline V gene sequence: CDR1 MDHEN, CDR2 SYDVKM. The CDR3 covers 16 residues. Trimming left V 3 bases short and J 4 bases short, with 18 bases between. The CDR3 DNA sequence: TGTGCCAGCAGTTTTTTCCTTTCGACAGGCTTCTATGGCTACACCTTC. It is translated as CASSFFLSTGFYGYTF.

The chain uses TRBV28 and TRBJ2-1; TRBD2 matches at 11 bases. Germline lookup yields CDR1 MDHEN and CDR2 SYDVKM. Losses at the gene ends were 3 bases for V and 10 bases for J; bases not matched to a gene: 8. CDR3 length equals 15 residues. Here the CDR3 DNA reads TGTGCCAGCAGTTTCTCAACTAGCGGGAGCGAGGAGCAGTTCTTC. This encodes CASSFSTSGSEEQFF.

The chain recombines TRBV12-3 or TRBV12-4 with TRBJ1-3; D gene unclear. V gave up 7 bases and J gave up 1 base, with 11 bases separating them. The CDR3 totals 14 residues. CDR3 amino acids: CASIPAASGNTIYF. CDR3 DNA: TGTGCCAGCATCCCGGCCGCATCTGGAAACACCATATATTTT.

This clonotype was recorded a few times. The chain is built from TRBV4-3 and TRBJ2-3; 12 positions agree with TRBD2. Germline CDR1 and CDR2: LGHNA and YSLEER. This CDR3 is built from 17 residues. V lost 3 bases to trimming and J lost 5 bases; unmatched junction nucleotides: 9. The CDR3 region is CASSHQWTSGTEDTQYF. CDR3 DNA sequence: TGCGCCAGCAGCCACCAATGGACTAGCGGGACTGAAGATACGCAGTATTTT.

Only a few counts were recorded for this clonotype. V and J are TRBV9 and TRBJ1-2; D gene ambiguous. Germline loops: CDR1 SGDLS, CDR2 YYNGEE. The length of the CDR3 is 14 residues. V was trimmed by 1 base and J by 8 bases, leaving 15 bases between them. The CDR3 loop is CASSVSLGNDGYTF. DNA for the CDR3: TGTGCCAGCAGCGTAAGCCTCGGGAACGACGGCTACACCTTC.

The V call is TRBV19, the J call TRBJ1-5; 8 bases fit TRBD1. CDR3 length: 13 amino acids. V shed 4 bases, J shed 5 bases, and the junction held 1 base outside the gene matches. CDR1 LNHDA and CDR2 SQIVND come from the germline V gene (reference sequence). CDR3 protein: CASSSRGHQPQHF. The CDR3 DNA is TGTGCCAGTAGTAGCAGGGGGCATCAGCCCCAGCATTTT.

This sequence joins TRBV2 and TRBJ1-5; the match to TRBD1 covers 9 bases. The trim removed 6 bases at V and 3 bases at J, leaving 6 bases unmatched. CDR3 length: 15 amino acids. Germline V gives CDR1 SNHLY, CDR2 FYNNEI. The CDR3 reads CASSHGTGINQPQHF. As DNA, the CDR3 is TGTGCCAGCAGCCATGGGACAGGGATCAATCAGCCCCAGCATTTT.

In its sample, this clonotype was seen a few times. The chain has TRBV20-1 and TRBJ2-1; 12 bases are shared with TRBD2. The junction had 11 bases not matched to a gene; V was cut back by 5 bases and J by 9 bases. This CDR3 contains 15 residues. Germline V lookup: CDR1 DFQATT, CDR2 SNEGSKA (reference sequence). DNA of the CDR3: TGCAGTGCTCGAAGACTAGCGGGAGAGCTCGGTGAGCAGTTCTTC. Amino acids: CSARRLAGELGEQFF.

V is TRBV5-1 and J is TRBJ1-6; 8 bases are shared with TRBD1. V lost 0 bases, J lost 12 bases, and 14 bases stayed unmatched. Germline CDR1 reads SGHRS; CDR2 reads YFSETQ. CDR3 length: 17 residues. In nucleotides, the CDR3 is TGCGCCAGCAGCTTGGCAGACGGGACAGGCTTATTGGGACCCCTCCACTTT. The encoded protein is CASSLADGTGLLGPLHF.

In its sample, this clonotype was seen a few times. J is TRBJ1-2 and V is TRBV14; D is unclear. CDR3 length equals 13 residues. The germline CDR1 and CDR2 sequences are SGHDN and FVKESK. The germline V and J ends were trimmed by 3 bases and 2 bases, with 7 bases remaining between them. Here the CDR3 DNA reads TGTGCCAGCAGCCATTTAGGCAACTATGGCTACACCTTC. Translating gives CASSHLGNYGYTF.

The rearrangement joins TRBV24-1 to TRBJ1-3, with 8 bases aligning to TRBD1. Looked up from germline, CDR1 is KGHDR and CDR2 is SFDVKD. V lost 4 bases to trimming and J lost 9 bases; unmatched junction nucleotides: 7. This CDR3 contains 14 residues. Here the CDR3 DNA reads TGTGCCACCAGTGAGCCAGGACAGGGCGGCACCATATATTTT. It codes for CATSEPGQGGTIYF.

This clonotype has a handful of counts. The chain carries TRBV6-6 and TRBJ1-1; D is uncertain. Germline lookup yields CDR1 MNHNY and CDR2 SVGAGI (reference sequence). V was trimmed by 0 bases and J by 0 bases, leaving 17 bases between them. CDR3 size: 18 residues. CDR3 region: CASSYSYGRPQLNTEAFF. CDR3 bases: TGTGCCAGCAGTTACTCGTACGGGAGACCCCAGTTGAACACTGAAGCTTTCTTT.